This T cell receptor (beta chain) was recovered during a study of blood T cell repertoires in COVID-19. Study as a whole: Samples came from the United States, Italy and Spain, spanning acute and convalescent COVID-19. From T cells, B-cell-depleted T cells, or PBMCs came the material, which was cDNA or gDNA.

How the authors handled the data: Reference gene primer amplification gave estimated nucleated cell counts. TCRdb's copy holds only in-frame clones and misses some; the assay was immunoSEQ multiplex PCR. Clone size and V and J calls were adopted from that table, with D and trimming inferred from the DNA. Of hundreds of thousands of clones in the sample, around 89% were seen once. The sample consisted of peripheral blood. The sequence was collected from a woman between 18 and 29 years old with acute or convalescent COVID-19.

CDR3 protein: CASSLGTPAVYYGYTF. The DNA of the CDR3 is TGTGCCAGCAGCTTAGGGACACCTGCGGTATACTATGGCTACACCTTC. The V call is TRBV7-8, the J call TRBJ1-2; a weak D match, TRBD1 (5 bases). The CDR3 is 16 amino acids. Germline CDR1 SGHVS, CDR2 FQNEAQ. Deletions cut 1 base from V and 3 bases from J, with 15 bases between.